Listed here is a single T cell receptor (beta chain). Its specificity is unknown. The sample originates from a study of cytomegalovirus exposure and HLA in healthy donors. Across the study: One earlier analysis, a look at about 179 million T cells, found roughly 120 million unique TCR beta sequences. The study's findings and limits: In a later analysis, at a false discovery rate of 0.05, roughly 16,000 TCR beta sequences matched HLA alleles.

Germline CDR1 SGHVS, CDR2 FQNEAQ. V shed 4 bases and J 6 bases; nucleotides not matched to a gene: 10. The CDR3 totals 15 residues. The PCR was carried out with 60 Vbeta primers and 13 Jbeta primers. Clones were sequenced by immunoSEQ multiplex PCR, and TCRdb holds only the in-frame ones, with some missing. The sample has under 200,000 clones, 79% seen once. Input material: PBMCs. This receptor was obtained from a woman in her forties in good health and CMV-seronegative. The V and J genes are TRBV7-8 and TRBJ2-7; 9 bases fit TRBD1. CDR3 residues: CASSSAGTGYGEQYF. The CDR3 DNA follows: TGTGCCAGCAGCTCAGCCGGGACAGGGTACGGCGAGCAGTACTTC.